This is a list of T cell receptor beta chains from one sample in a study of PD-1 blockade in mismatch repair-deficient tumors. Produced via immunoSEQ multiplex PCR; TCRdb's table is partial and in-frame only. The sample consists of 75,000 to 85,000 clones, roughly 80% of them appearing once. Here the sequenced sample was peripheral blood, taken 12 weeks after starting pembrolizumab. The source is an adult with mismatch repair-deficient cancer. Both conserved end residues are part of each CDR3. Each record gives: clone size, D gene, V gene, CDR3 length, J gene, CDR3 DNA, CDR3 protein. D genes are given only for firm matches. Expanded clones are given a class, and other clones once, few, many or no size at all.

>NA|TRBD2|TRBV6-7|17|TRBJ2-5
TGTGCCAGCAGTTACTCCCCTCCTAGCGGGAGGGTGGAGACCCAGTACTTC
CASSYSPPSGRVETQYF
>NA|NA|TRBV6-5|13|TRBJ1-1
TGTGCCAGCATAGGCAGGGTAAGCACTGAAGCTTTCTTT
CASIGRVSTEAFF
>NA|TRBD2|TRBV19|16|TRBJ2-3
TGTGCCAGTACCCCGAGACTAGCGGAGAACACAGATACGCAGTATTTT
CASTPRLAENTDTQYF
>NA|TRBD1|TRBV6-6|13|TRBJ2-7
TGTGCCAGCAGCTACAGGGGTACCCACGAGCAGTACTTC
CASSYRGTHEQYF
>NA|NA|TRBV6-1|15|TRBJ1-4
TGTGCCAGCAGGTCCCGGAGGGCAGTAAATGAAAAACTGTTTTTT
CASRSRRAVNEKLFF
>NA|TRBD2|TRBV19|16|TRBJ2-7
TGTGCCAGTAGTAAGTCGGCTAGCGGGAGGGCCGACGAGCAGTACTTC
CASSKSASGRADEQYF
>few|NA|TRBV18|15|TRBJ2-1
TGTGCCAGCTCCCCGACAGGGGGCGGGGGGGCTGAGCAGTTCTTC
CASSPTGGGGAEQFF
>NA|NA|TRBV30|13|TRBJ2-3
TGTGCCTGGAGGGCGGGGAGCACAGATACGCAGTATTTT
CAWRAGSTDTQYF
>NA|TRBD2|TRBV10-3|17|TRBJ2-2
TGTGCCATCCCGGCGGGACTAGCGGGTTCGAACACCGGGGAGCTGTTTTTT
CAIPAGLAGSNTGELFF
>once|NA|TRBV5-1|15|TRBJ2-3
TGCGCCAGCAGTTCCGGGACGAAGAGCACAGATACGCAGTATTTT
CASSSGTKSTDTQYF
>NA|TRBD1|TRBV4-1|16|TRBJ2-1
TGCGCCAGCAGCCACAGGGACAGGCGCTCCTACAATGAGCAGTTCTTC
CASSHRDRRSYNEQFF
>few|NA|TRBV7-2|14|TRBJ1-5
TGTGCCAGCAGCTTATATGGCAGCAATCAGCCCCAGCATTTT
CASSLYGSNQPQHF
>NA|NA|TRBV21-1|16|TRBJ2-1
TGTGCCAGCAGCAAAGACCCCCTCAGGCCCTACAATGAGCAGTTCTTC
CASSKDPLRPYNEQFF
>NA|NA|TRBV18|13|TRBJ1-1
TGTGCCAGCTCACCAGGTATGAACACTGAAGCTTTCTTT
CASSPGMNTEAFF
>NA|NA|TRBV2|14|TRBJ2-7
TGTGCCAGTGGTAAGGGGCAGGGTGTCCACGAGCAGTACTTC
CASGKGQGVHEQYF
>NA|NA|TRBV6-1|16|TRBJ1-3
TGTGCCAGCAGTGATAGGCCCGCTTTTACCGGAAACACCATATATTTT
CASSDRPAFTGNTIYF
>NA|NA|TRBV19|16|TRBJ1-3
TGTGCCAGTAGTATAGGGGGGCCCACCTCTGGAAACACCATATATTTT
CASSIGGPTSGNTIYF
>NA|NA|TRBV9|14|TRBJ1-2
TGTGCCAGCAGCGTAGCTTCCGTAAACTATGGCTACACCTTC
CASSVASVNYGYTF
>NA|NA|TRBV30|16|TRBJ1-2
TGTGCCTGGAGACAACCGGGGCTCCTCGCTAACTATGGCTACACCTTC
CAWRQPGLLANYGYTF
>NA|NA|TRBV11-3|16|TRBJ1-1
TGTGCCAGCAGCTTAGTAGGGGACGGGACGAACACTGAAGCTTTCTTT
CASSLVGDGTNTEAFF
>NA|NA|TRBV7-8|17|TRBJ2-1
TGTGCCAGCAGCCCCATACAGCGCGGAGGGCTCAACAATGAGCAGTTCTTC
CASSPIQRGGLNNEQFF
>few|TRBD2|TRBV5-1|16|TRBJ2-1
TGCGCCAGCAGCCAAACTAGCGGGAGATCCTACAATGAGCAGTTCTTC
CASSQTSGRSYNEQFF
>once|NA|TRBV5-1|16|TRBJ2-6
TGCGCCAGCAGTCCAGTGGGGGGGCCTGGGGCCAACGTCCTGACTTTC
CASSPVGGPGANVLTF
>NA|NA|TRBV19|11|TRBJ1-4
TGTGCCAGTAGGGGCGGGGGAAAACTGTTTTTT
CASRGGGKLFF
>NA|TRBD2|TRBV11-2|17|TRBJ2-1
TGTGCCAGCAGCTTAGGACTAGCGGGATTTTTTTACAATGAGCAGTTCTTC
CASSLGLAGFFYNEQFF
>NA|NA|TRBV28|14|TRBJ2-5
TGTGCCAGCAGCCCTCACGGCGACAGAGAGACCCAGTACTTC
CASSPHGDRETQYF
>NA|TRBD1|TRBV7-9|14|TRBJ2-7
TGTGCCAGCAGCTTCGACAGGGGCTCCTACGAGCAGTACTTC
CASSFDRGSYEQYF
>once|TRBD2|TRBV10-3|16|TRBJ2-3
TGTGCCATCAGTGAGAACGGACTAGCGGGAGGGGATACGCAGTATTTT
CAISENGLAGGDTQYF
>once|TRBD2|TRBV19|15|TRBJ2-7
TGTGCCAGTAGTAATATGGCGGGAGGGCCTTACGAGCAGTACTTC
CASSNMAGGPYEQYF
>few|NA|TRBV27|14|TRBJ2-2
TGTGCCAGCAGGATCGGCTTGAACACCGGGGAGCTGTTTTTT
CASRIGLNTGELFF
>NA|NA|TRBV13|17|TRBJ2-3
TGTGCCAGCAGCCGCCGCCCGGGGATCAAGAGCACAGATACGCAGTATTTT
CASSRRPGIKSTDTQYF
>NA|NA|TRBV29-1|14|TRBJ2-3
TGCAGCGTCCTGGTGGACAGAAGCACAGATACGCAGTATTTT
CSVLVDRSTDTQYF
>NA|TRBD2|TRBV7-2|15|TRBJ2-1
TGTGCCAGCAGCCAAGACCCCCTAGCGGACAATGAGCAGTTCTTC
CASSQDPLADNEQFF
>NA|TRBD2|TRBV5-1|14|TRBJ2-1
TGCGCCAGCAGCTTGTCTAGCGGAGGCAATGAGCAGTTCTTC
CASSLSSGGNEQFF
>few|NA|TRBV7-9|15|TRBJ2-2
TGTGCCAGCAGGGGCGGTGTCGCGAACACCGGGGAGCTGTTTTTT
CASRGGVANTGELFF
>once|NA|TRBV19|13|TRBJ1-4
TGTGCCAGTAGTATAAGGTCCAAAGAAAAACTGTTTTTT
CASSIRSKEKLFF
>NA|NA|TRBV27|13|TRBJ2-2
TGTGCCAGCAGTTTATCTGGAACCGGGGAGCTGTTTTTT
CASSLSGTGELFF
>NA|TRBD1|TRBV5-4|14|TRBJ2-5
TGTGCCAGCAGCCGGGGACAGCCCCAAGAGACCCAGTACTTC
CASSRGQPQETQYF
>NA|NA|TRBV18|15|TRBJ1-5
TGTGCCAGCTCACCCCGGGGGGATAGCAATCAGCCCCAGCATTTT
CASSPRGDSNQPQHF
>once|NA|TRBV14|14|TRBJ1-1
TGTGCCAGCAGCCCCCTCCCGAAGGGGATTGAAGCTTTCTTT
CASSPLPKGIEAFF
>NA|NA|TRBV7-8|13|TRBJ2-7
TGTGCCAGCGCTCGACAGACTACCTACGAGCAGTACTTC
CASARQTTYEQYF
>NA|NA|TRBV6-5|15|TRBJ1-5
TGTGCCAGCAGCTCGCTAGAGAGAGGCAATCAGCCCCAGCATTTT
CASSSLERGNQPQHF
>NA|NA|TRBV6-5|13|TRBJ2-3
TGTGCCAGCAGTTACCCGGGCACAGATACGCAGTATTTT
CASSYPGTDTQYF
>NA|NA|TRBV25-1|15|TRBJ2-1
TGTGCCAGCAGTGAATGGGGAGGTCAGTCCAATGAGCAGTTCTTC
CASSEWGGQSNEQFF
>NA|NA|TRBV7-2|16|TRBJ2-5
TGTGCCAGCAGCTTAAGGGGGGGGACAGACCAAGAGACCCAGTACTTC
CASSLRGGTDQETQYF
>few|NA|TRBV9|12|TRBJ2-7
TGTGCCAGCAGCTTGACAGGCTACGAGCAGTACTTC
CASSLTGYEQYF
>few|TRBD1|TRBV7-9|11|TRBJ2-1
TGTGCCGGGACAGGGAGCAATGAGCAGTTCTTC
CAGTGSNEQFF